The rows below give T cell receptor beta chains drawn from one sample of a study of T cell responses to AZD1222 COVID-19 vaccine. Clones were read by immunoSEQ multiplex PCR, and TCRdb kept only the in-frame ones, dropping some. The sample comprises 95,000 to 130,000 clones, over 75% of which are singletons, and 7.5% rests with the top ten. The sample consisted of peripheral blood, taken on day 0 of AZD1222 vaccination. Source of these receptors: an adult in good health. Each CDR3 is given with its conserved first and last residue. Fields, in order: D gene, V gene, J gene, clone size, CDR3 protein, CDR3 DNA. A D gene is named only where the DNA matches it firmly. Part of the rows lack a size; the others show once, few, many or a class for expanded clones.

>-|TRBV30|TRBJ2-5|-
CAWSVGPMETQYF
TGTGCCTGGAGTGTAGGTCCCATGGAGACCCAGTACTTC
>TRBD2|TRBV27|TRBJ2-2|-
CASSSTGRGFLTNTGELFF
TGTGCCAGCAGTTCCACGGGGCGGGGGTTCCTTACGAACACCGGGGAGCTGTTTTTT
>-|TRBV4-1|TRBJ1-2|once
CASSQEGAWGYTF
TGCGCCAGCAGCCAAGAGGGGGCGTGGGGCTACACCTTC
>-|TRBV29-1|TRBJ2-1|-
CSVRLGVNNEQFF
TGCAGCGTCCGGCTTGGGGTTAACAATGAGCAGTTCTTC
>-|TRBV6-5|TRBJ1-1|-
CASWEWQGYTEAFF
TGTGCCAGCTGGGAATGGCAGGGTTACACTGAAGCTTTCTTT
>TRBD1|TRBV9|TRBJ2-7|-
CASSSTGQGAREQYF
TGTGCCAGCAGCTCGACCGGACAGGGGGCGAGGGAGCAGTACTTC
>TRBD1|TRBV4-1|TRBJ1-4|once
CASSLGTGNEKLFF
TGCGCCAGCAGCCTTGGGACAGGGAATGAAAAACTGTTTTTT
>-|TRBV28|TRBJ1-6|-
CASSRGNSPLHF
TGTGCCAGCAGTAGAGGTAATTCACCCCTCCACTTT
>TRBD1|TRBV11-2|TRBJ1-6|-
CASSTGDRGLSPLHF
TGTGCCAGCAGCACCGGGGACAGGGGGCTTTCACCCCTCCACTTT
>-|TRBV30|TRBJ1-6|-
CAWSGVKSPLHF
TGTGCCTGGAGTGGGGTAAAATCACCCCTCCACTTT
>-|TRBV7-8|TRBJ1-2|once
CASSLEGGRTYGYTF
TGTGCCAGCAGCTTAGAGGGGGGTAGGACCTATGGCTACACCTTC
>-|TRBV27|TRBJ1-2|-
CASSFAGSYGYTF
TGTGCCAGCAGTTTCGCGGGGAGCTATGGCTACACCTTC
>TRBD2|TRBV19|TRBJ2-1|-
CASRTSGSSYNEQFF
TGTGCCAGTAGGACTAGCGGGAGCTCCTACAATGAGCAGTTCTTC
>-|TRBV6-4|TRBJ1-5|-
CASSDSPNQPQHF
TGTGCCAGCAGTGACTCACCCAATCAGCCCCAGCATTTT
>-|TRBV7-9|TRBJ2-1|-
CASSQIGSGYNEQFF
TGTGCCAGCAGCCAAATTGGGAGCGGCTACAATGAGCAGTTCTTC
>-|TRBV7-9|TRBJ2-5|-
CASSLDLSRETQYF
TGTGCCAGCAGCTTAGATCTAAGTAGGGAGACCCAGTACTTC
>TRBD2|TRBV7-9|TRBJ2-7|-
CASSHPTSGSDYEQYF
TGTGCCAGCAGTCATCCGACTAGCGGGTCCGACTACGAGCAGTACTTC
>-|TRBV28|TRBJ1-1|-
CASSFSWGVGTEAFF
TGTGCCAGCAGTTTTTCGTGGGGCGTGGGAACTGAAGCTTTCTTT
>TRBD2|TRBV7-3|TRBJ2-1|-
CASSLSLGLLTPGLGNEQFF
TGTGCCAGCAGCCTGTCCCTAGGGCTCCTAACCCCGGGACTAGGGAATGAGCAGTTCTTC
>-|TRBV28|TRBJ1-2|-
CASSTSVDGYTF
TGTGCCAGCAGTACCAGTGTTGATGGCTACACCTTC
>-|TRBV12-3/TRBV12-4|TRBJ1-5|-
CASRSAGQPQHF
TGTGCCAGCAGATCAGCAGGACAGCCCCAGCATTTT
>-|TRBV11-2|TRBJ2-1|-
CASSLGWGAGDNEQFF
TGTGCCAGCAGCTTAGGCTGGGGGGCCGGAGACAATGAGCAGTTCTTC
>-|TRBV5-1|TRBJ1-3|-
CASSPGEFGNTIYF
TGCGCCAGCAGCCCAGGGGAGTTCGGAAACACCATATATTTT
>TRBD1|TRBV6-5|TRBJ1-2|-
CASSSGTGLLNYGYTF
TGTGCCAGCAGTTCAGGGACAGGGCTTCTAAACTATGGCTACACCTTC
>TRBD1|TRBV3-1/TRBV3-2|TRBJ1-2|-
CASSQRQGTNYGYTF
TGTGCCAGCAGCCAACGACAGGGTACGAACTATGGCTACACCTTC
>-|TRBV28|TRBJ2-3|-
CASSLVSPDTQYF
TGTGCCAGCAGTTTAGTCAGCCCAGATACGCAGTATTTT
>-|TRBV25-1|TRBJ1-1|-
CASSEGRHAEAFF
TGTGCCAGCAGTGAAGGACGGCATGCTGAAGCTTTCTTT
>TRBD1|TRBV7-3|TRBJ2-2|-
CASSRGTGVPGELFF
TGTGCCAGCAGCAGGGGGACAGGGGTCCCCGGGGAGCTGTTTTTT
>-|TRBV6-5|TRBJ2-5|-
CASSAVARETQYF
TGTGCCAGCAGCGCTGTCGCCAGGGAGACCCAGTACTTC
>TRBD2|TRBV27|TRBJ2-5|-
CASSPTSGRQETQYF
TGTGCCAGCAGTCCGACTAGCGGGAGACAAGAGACCCAGTACTTC
>-|TRBV28|TRBJ1-6|-
CASSQFPPPLSSYNSPLHF
TGTGCCAGCAGTCAGTTTCCCCCCCCTCTAAGCTCCTATAATTCACCCCTCCACTTT
>-|TRBV6-5|TRBJ2-7|few
CASSLLDSYEQYF
TGTGCCAGCAGTCTATTGGACAGCTACGAGCAGTACTTC
>-|TRBV6-2/TRBV6-3|TRBJ2-5|few
CASSYKEWGQGPTRKETQYF
TGTGCCAGCAGTTACAAGGAGTGGGGGCAGGGCCCCACGAGAAAAGAGACCCAGTACTTC
>-|TRBV2|TRBJ1-2|-
CASTVSSYGYTF
TGTGCCAGCACCGTAAGCTCTTATGGCTACACCTTC
>-|TRBV3-1/TRBV3-2|TRBJ2-1|-
CASSQVAGSSYNEQFF
TGTGCCAGCAGCCAAGTTGCGGGGAGCTCCTACAATGAGCAGTTCTTC
>-|TRBV19|TRBJ1-1|-
CASSIQGLNTEAFF
TGTGCCAGTAGTATTCAGGGCCTGAACACTGAAGCTTTCTTT
>-|TRBV30|TRBJ2-1|-
CAWSRKSRNEQFF
TGTGCCTGGAGTCGGAAGAGCCGCAATGAGCAGTTCTTC
>TRBD1|TRBV9|TRBJ1-4|-
CASSRRQGARNEKLFF
TGTGCCAGCAGCAGGCGACAGGGGGCGCGGAATGAAAAACTGTTTTTT
>-|TRBV7-3|TRBJ1-1|-
CASSPQSNTEAFF
TGTGCCAGCAGCCCACAGTCGAACACTGAAGCTTTCTTT
>-|TRBV10-3|TRBJ1-5|-
CAISESIAMQPQHF
TGTGCCATCAGTGAGTCGATAGCAATGCAGCCCCAGCATTTT
>-|TRBV12-3/TRBV12-4|TRBJ1-1|-
CASSLDTHTEAFF
TGTGCCAGCAGTTTAGACACCCACACTGAAGCTTTCTTT
>TRBD1|TRBV30|TRBJ1-1|-
CAWTEQGPTEAFF
TGTGCCTGGACCGAACAGGGGCCCACTGAAGCTTTCTTT
>TRBD2|TRBV28|TRBJ2-7|-
CASSFVLAGRQQYF
TGTGCCAGCAGTTTTGTACTAGCGGGGCGACAGCAGTACTTC
>-|TRBV28|TRBJ1-3|-
CASSSPAGSGNTIYF
TGTGCCAGCAGTTCCCCTGCAGGGTCTGGAAACACCATATATTTT
>-|TRBV10-2|TRBJ1-5|once
CASMFGGNQPQHF
TGCGCCAGCATGTTTGGGGGCAATCAGCCCCAGCATTTT
>-|TRBV21-1|TRBJ2-7|-
CASSKGSGTGDYEQYF
TGTGCCAGCAGCAAAGGTTCCGGGACAGGCGATTACGAGCAGTACTTC
>-|TRBV27|TRBJ2-6|-
CASSLLPSGANVLTF
TGTGCCAGCAGCCTGTTACCATCTGGGGCCAACGTCCTGACTTTC
>-|TRBV4-2|TRBJ1-5|-
CASSQSSNQPQHF
TGTGCCAGCAGCCAATCCAGCAATCAGCCCCAGCATTTT
>-|TRBV5-1|TRBJ1-6|-
CASSPTSTGSYNSPLHF
TGCGCCAGCAGCCCCACTTCGACAGGCTCCTATAATTCACCCCTCCACTTT
>-|TRBV5-8|TRBJ1-1|once
CASSSGWGMNTEAFF
TGTGCCAGCAGCTCCGGATGGGGAATGAACACTGAAGCTTTCTTT
>-|TRBV11-2|TRBJ1-1|-
CASRSGGTEAFF
TGTGCCAGCAGATCCGGGGGAACTGAAGCTTTCTTT
>-|TRBV7-3|TRBJ2-5|-
CASSPGAAQETQYF
TGTGCCAGCAGCCCCGGGGCAGCGCAAGAGACCCAGTACTTC
>TRBD1|TRBV24-1|TRBJ1-5|-
CATGQGEDQPQHF
TGTGCCACGGGGCAGGGGGAAGATCAGCCCCAGCATTTT
>-|TRBV4-2|TRBJ1-1|once
CASSQENWAQAFF
TGTGCCAGCAGCCAAGAAAATTGGGCACAAGCTTTCTTT
>-|TRBV7-2|TRBJ2-5|-
CASSPIRAPRGETQYF
TGTGCCAGCAGCCCCATCAGGGCCCCCCGAGGAGAGACCCAGTACTTC
>-|TRBV9|TRBJ2-1|-
CASSVGTGTNNEQFF
TGTGCCAGCAGCGTAGGCACAGGGACGAACAATGAGCAGTTCTTC
>TRBD2|TRBV5-5|TRBJ2-4|-
CASSPRHGLAVAKNIQYF
TGTGCCAGCAGCCCTAGACACGGACTAGCGGTGGCCAAAAACATTCAGTACTTC
>TRBD1|TRBV20-1|TRBJ2-7|-
CSASEVLLTGGGQYF
TGCAGTGCTAGTGAGGTCCTACTGACAGGGGGTGGGCAGTACTTC
>-|TRBV6-5|TRBJ2-1|-
CASRYYDEQFF
TGTGCCAGCAGGTACTACGATGAGCAGTTCTTC
>-|TRBV7-8|TRBJ2-5|-
CASSLGLFPETQYF
TGTGCCAGCAGCTTAGGACTTTTTCCAGAGACCCAGTACTTC